What follows describes a single T cell receptor (beta chain). Measured with immunoSEQ multiplex PCR; TCRdb has only the in-frame clones, and not every one. This table holds some 70,000 clones, around 90% found once. This specimen belongs to a study of T cell changes during pregnancy in multiple sclerosis. V trimming: 5 bases; J trimming: 6 bases; junction bases outside the gene matches: 8. This CDR3 comprises 15 residues. Germline values: CDR1 MGHRA, CDR2 YSYEKL. V usage is TRBV4-1 and J usage is TRBJ1-5, with TRBD1 identical over 9 bases. This TCR came from a female donor with multiple sclerosis, enrolled in a pregnancy study. Sequences were derived from peripheral blood, sampled in the first trimester of pregnancy. CDR3 nucleotide sequence: TGCGCCAGCAGCGGAGGACAGGGGATTGGTCAGCCCCAGCATTTT. Its protein is CASSGGQGIGQPQHF.